The clone carrying this TCR beta chain has a count of ten or more. What it binds is not known. These data originate in a study of glioma-infiltrating T cells. Using RNA template, CDR3s of TCR alpha and beta were amplified with iRepertoire arm-PCR. TCRdb passed the multiplex PCR reads through MiXCR, listing each CDR3 protein once. The table has roughly 120,000 distinct CDR3 sequences, roughly 23% seen once. Broader study findings: Gliomas, especially low-grade, showed above-expected tissue-blood divergence; non-neoplastic patients showed below.

This CDR3 has 14 residues. Between the trimmed V and J ends, which lost 0 bases and 7 bases, there was a span of 12 bases. Germline V gives CDR1 SGHDN, CDR2 FVKESK. The V and J genes are TRBV14 and TRBJ1-1; D remains unclear. Material: glioma tissue, nonneoplastic brain tissue, or PBMCs (not recorded which). The sequence came from a human donor with low-grade glioma or glioblastoma, undergoing nonglioma brain surgery, or in good health (not recorded which). Here the CDR3 reads CASSQDAPTGEAFF. CDR3 DNA sequence: TGTGCCAGCAGCCAAGATGCCCCGACGGGTGAAGCTTTCTTT.